Below, 24 T cell receptor beta chains from the same sample are listed, as sequenced in a study of T cells expressing NK-cell markers. TCRdb reworked the 5' RACE reads into one entry per CDR3 protein, no DNA. This sample's table has roughly 350,000 distinct CDR3 sequences. The source material was blood T cells: a sorted CD56 or NKG2C T cell subset, CD4+ or CD8+ T cells, or bulk PBMC T cells (not recorded which). Receptor source: a man between 18 and 69 years old in good health.

The chain employs TRBV11-2 and TRBJ2-5; the TCRdb D gene call, TRBD1, has no DNA to confirm it. This CDR3 comprises 15 residues. Per germline, CDR1 SGHAT and CDR2 FQNNGV. CDR3 loop: CASSLFSAPLKTQYF.

This chain connects TRBV6-5 to TRBJ2-1; lacking DNA, the TRBD2 call made by TCRdb goes unchecked. CDR3 length: 18 amino acids. Germline V CDR1 and CDR2: MNHEY, SVGAGI. The CDR3 region is CASSYSWLAELTYNEQFF.

The chain combines TRBV21-1 with TRBJ2-1; TCRdb's assignment of TRBD1 cannot be checked, as there is no DNA. TRBV21-1 is an annotated pseudogene. The length of the CDR3 is 17 residues. The CDR3 here is CASSKEFWTGTHNEQFF.

This rearrangement joins TRBV6-5 to TRBJ1-1. CDR1 is MNHEY and CDR2 is SVGAGI in the germline V gene. This CDR3 region has 16 residues. Here the CDR3 reads CASSYSTGRKITEAFF.

The V gene is TRBV12-3 or TRBV12-4, the J gene TRBJ1-6. CDR3 length: 15 amino acids. The CDR3 protein is CASSLRGDYNSPLHF.

The chain recombines TRBV7-9 with TRBJ2-6. CDR1 is SEHNR, CDR2 FQNEAQ, per germline (reference sequence). This CDR3 spans 16 amino acids. CDR3 sequence reads: CASSLEGYSGANVLTF.

The V and J genes are TRBV15 and TRBJ2-2; the TRBD1 assignment by TCRdb is unverifiable without DNA. In germline, CDR1 is LNHNV, CDR2 YYDKDF (reference sequence). The CDR3 spans 15 residues. CDR3 sequence reads: CATSRTDRDTGELFF.

The chain joins TRBV27 to TRBJ2-3. The CDR3 sequence is 14 residues long. Germline V gene sequence: CDR1 MNHEY, CDR2 SMNVEV (reference sequence). The chain's CDR3 is CASIPTWSSDTQYF.

The chain has TRBV12-3 or TRBV12-4 and TRBJ1-6. There are 14 residues in the CDR3. CDR3 sequence reads: CASRSTGYNSPLHF.

CDR3 residues: CASSPGLVNNEQFF. This rearrangement joins TRBV5-1 to TRBJ2-1; TCRdb reports TRBD2, a call that lacks DNA to check it against. The CDR3 covers 14 residues. Germline assignment: CDR1 SGHRS and CDR2 YFSETQ.

This chain connects TRBV6-1 to TRBJ2-1; TCRdb reports TRBD1, a call that lacks DNA to check it against. The CDR3 extends over 13 amino acids. Germline CDR1 is MNHNS and CDR2 is SASEGT. The CDR3 loop is CASSRQTDNEQFF.

This rearrangement joins TRBV6-4 to TRBJ2-2; TCRdb's D call of TRBD2 is untestable without DNA. The CDR3 is 19 residues long. Germline V gene sequence: CDR1 MRHNA, CDR2 SNTAGT. CDR3 region: CASSNPGLAGALNTGELFF.

This chain uses TRBV4-2 with TRBJ2-4; TCRdb returns TRBD1, unconfirmable since there is no DNA. Per germline, CDR1 LGHNA and CDR2 YNFKEQ. The CDR3 contains 16 residues. CDR3: CASSSPGRGGGNIQYF.

The chain recombines TRBV20-1 with TRBJ2-7; TCRdb's D call, TRBD1, is unchecked because there is no DNA. This CDR3 spans 15 amino acids. The germline CDR1 and CDR2 sequences are DFQATT and SNEGSKA (reference sequence). CDR3: CSARDLAGVRGEQYF.

The genes are TRBV7-8 and TRBJ2-3. Germline lookup yields CDR1 SGHVS and CDR2 FQNEAQ. The CDR3 totals 14 residues. CDR3: CASRRILGTDTQYF.

The V gene is TRBV6-1, the J gene TRBJ2-5. Germline V gene lookup returns CDR1 MNHNS and CDR2 SASEGT. The CDR3 consists of 14 residues. CDR3 amino acids: CASSESRNKETQYF.

The chain links TRBV19 to TRBJ2-3; TCRdb's D gene call, TRBD1, goes unchecked for lack of DNA. Germline V gives CDR1 LNHDA, CDR2 SQIVND (reference sequence). The length of the CDR3 is 15 residues. The CDR3 loop reads CASNDRTFSTDTQYF.

J is TRBJ2-4 and V is TRBV12-3 or TRBV12-4; with no DNA, the TCRdb D assignment of TRBD1 cannot be verified. This CDR3 comprises 14 residues. The CDR3 spells CASSKGQGGNIQYF.

The chain employs TRBV10-3 and TRBJ1-6. This CDR3 is built from 14 residues. The germline gives CDR1 ENHRY, CDR2 SYGVKD. This chain's CDR3 is CATTGSPENSPLHF.

This chain links TRBV7-8 with TRBJ1-6; with no DNA, the TCRdb D assignment of TRBD1 cannot be verified. Germline CDR1 SGHVS, CDR2 FQNEAQ. This CDR3 spans 17 amino acids. The CDR3 protein is CASSFRTGATNNSPLHF.

The chain links TRBV7-2 to TRBJ2-1; as DNA is missing, the TRBD1 call by TCRdb cannot be tested. This CDR3 region has 14 residues. The germline V gene has CDR1 SGHTA and CDR2 FQGNSA. The CDR3 loop is CASSSRTGYNEQFF.

The chain joins TRBV18 to TRBJ2-3; as DNA is missing, the TRBD2 call by TCRdb cannot be tested. Germline V gene lookup returns CDR1 KGHSH and CDR2 LQKENI. The CDR3 is made up of 14 amino acids. The chain's CDR3 is CASSGGISTDTQYF.

This chain joins TRBV29-1 and TRBJ2-1. CDR1 and CDR2 from the germline V gene are SQVTM and ANQGSEA. This CDR3 region has 12 residues. CDR3 amino acids: CSDKVARHEQFF.

This chain's CDR3 is CASSGGTGALNTEAFF. This chain links TRBV25-1 with TRBJ1-1; TCRdb outputs TRBD1, but without DNA this stays unchecked. CDR1 and CDR2 (germline): MGHDK, SYGVNS. The CDR3 contains 16 residues.